The clone carrying this TCR beta chain occurred many times. Its specificity is not known. A 10-nucleotide random UMI tagged transcripts in template-switch 5'RACE cDNA synthesis. Every sequencing run produced over 180 million TCR-beta sequences that came from 15-18 subjects. TCRdb recomputed calls from the 5' RACE reads with MiXCR, one row per CDR3 protein. This repertoire shows around 58,000 distinct CDR3 sequences, about 3.7% found once; its top ten account for roughly 7%. For the unsorted libraries, 2 million PBMCs stored at -80 C served as input. This sample was taken from a study of neurological immune-mediated disorders. General study findings and limits: Private repertoires in all groups were suggested by the finding that expanded clones across subjects shared no CDR3 amino acid sequences.

Per germline, CDR1 SGDLS and CDR2 YYNGEE. J lost 2 bases, V lost 0 bases, and 5 bases had no gene match. The CDR3 covers 16 residues. The sequenced sample was PBMCs. The TCR was taken from a woman aged 60 to 75 with multiple sclerosis. The rearrangement joins TRBV9 to TRBJ2-7; 10 bases align to TRBD2. The CDR3 region has the DNA TGTGCCAGCAGCGTAGCTGAACTAGCGGGGACCTACGAGCAGTACTTC. Encoded protein: CASSVAELAGTYEQYF.